This T cell receptor (beta chain) was found in a study of blood T cell repertoires in COVID-19. Overall study: Samples representing acute and convalescent COVID-19 were sourced from the United States, Italy and Spain. Nucleic acid was either cDNA or gDNA, and it came from T cells, B-cell-depleted T cells, or PBMCs.

As processed by the authors: Researchers report that nucleated cell counts were estimated from reference gene primer amplification. Measured with immunoSEQ multiplex PCR; TCRdb has only the in-frame clones, and not every one. V, J and clone size are taken as reported in that table, and D and trimming were inferred from the DNA itself. The data show tens of thousands of clones, with roughly 87% seen just once and about 7.7% held by the top ten. CDR3 size: 15 residues. In germline, CDR1 is SGHTA, CDR2 FQGTGA. Trimming took 2 bases from V and 10 from J; bases not matched to a gene: 5. This receptor was taken from a man aged 60 to 69 with active COVID-19. The genes are TRBV7-3 and TRBJ2-1, with TRBD2 identical over 13 bases. Specimen: peripheral blood. CDR3 coding DNA: TGTGCCAGCAGCTTACGGACTAGCGGGAGAAGCGAGCAGTTCTTC. Its protein product is CASSLRTSGRSEQFF.